This TCR beta chain was sequenced during a study of tumor and adjacent non-tumor tissue in lung cancer. CDR3 length: 12 residues. Germline CDR1 and CDR2: SGHVS and FQNEAQ. The template was RNA from unsorted bulk tissue. A modified ARM-PCR protocol with three rounds of nested PCR amplified TCRbeta. TCRdb passed the multiplex PCR reads through MiXCR, listing each CDR3 protein once. The data contain about 200,000 distinct CDR3 sequences, approximately 74% of them singletons. Comments on this clonotype: Sequence at one end of the junction differs from germline and may be a read error.

Input material: lung tumor tissue. The V gene is TRBV7-8, the J gene TRBJ1-4; D unclear. This receptor was taken from a man in his fifties or sixties with non-small cell lung cancer. The CDR3 DNA reads as TGTGCCAGCAGCCCTGGACGGGAAAAACCGTTTTTT. Its protein product is CASSPGREKPFF.